This entry lists 22 T cell receptor beta chains sequenced from one sample in a study of Graves' ophthalmopathy and Graves' hyperthyroidism. The study amplified TCR beta CDR3 regions using RNA transcripts. Second-round multiplex PCR came after a first-round RT-PCR that employed HTBI primers. TCRdb recomputed calls from the multiplex PCR reads with MiXCR, one row per CDR3 protein. Of 400,000 to 450,000 distinct CDR3 sequences listed, over 20% were seen once; the top ten hold 3%. Sequences were obtained from peripheral blood. These receptors all stem from a woman aged 18-35 years with stable Graves' hyperthyroidism.

This clonotype has only a few counts. The rearrangement links TRBV7-2 to TRBJ1-5, with a possible D match to TRBD1 (5 bases). Per germline, CDR1 SGHTA and CDR2 FQGNSA. The CDR3 is 15 amino acids. V lost 4 bases and J lost 6, with 16 bases in between. The CDR3 sequence is CASSSRQQRGQPQHF. In DNA, the CDR3 is TGTGCCAGCAGCTCAAGACAGCAAAGAGGTCAGCCCCAGCATTTT. Looking up the rest from reference TRBV7-2 and TRBJ1-5 gives the full variable domain: GAGVSQSPSNKVTEKGKDVELRCDPISGHTALYWYRQSLGQGLEFLIYFQGNSAPDKSGLPSDRFSAERTGGSVSTLTIQRTQQEDSAVYLCASSSRQQRGQPQHFGDGTRLSIL.

This clonotype has at least ten counts. V is TRBV5-1 and J is TRBJ2-7; the D gene is possibly TRBD1 (6 bases). The CDR3 totals 14 residues. V gave up 0 bases and J gave up 5 bases, with 12 bases separating them. From germline, CDR1 is SGHRS and CDR2 YFSETQ. The CDR3 DNA reads TGCGCCAGCAGCTTGGGACAGGTCTTCGACGAGCAGTACTTC. This encodes CASSLGQVFDEQYF.

In its sample, this clonotype was seen many times. The genes are TRBV11-2 and TRBJ2-2; 14 bases match TRBD2. Germline V lookup: CDR1 SGHAT, CDR2 FQNNGV. Trimming cost V 4 bases and J 6 bases; bases outside gene matches: 4. CDR3 length: 16 residues. The CDR3 reads CASSWGLAGDAGELFF. In nucleotides, the CDR3 is TGTGCCAGCAGCTGGGGACTAGCGGGAGATGCCGGGGAGCTGTTTTTT. Full variable domain (remainder filled in from reference TRBV11-2 and TRBJ2-2): EAGVAQSPRYKIIEKRQSVAFWCNPISGHATLYWYQQILGQGPKLLIQFQNNGVVDDSQLPKDRFSAERLKGVDSTLKIQPAKLEDSAVYLCASSWGLAGDAGELFFGEGSRLTVL.

This clonotype was seen repeatedly, ten times or more. The genes are TRBV7-8 and TRBJ2-7; no clear D gene. CDR1 is SGHVS, CDR2 FQNEAQ, per germline. The CDR3 runs 13 residues. Trimming left V 2 bases short and J 3 bases short, with 8 bases between. CDR3 DNA sequence: TGTGCCAGCAGCTTACTCGACGGCTACGAGCAGTACTTC. The encoded protein is CASSLLDGYEQYF. The variable domain in full, completed from reference TRBV7-8 and TRBJ2-7, reads GAGVSQSPRYKVAKRGQDVALRCDPISGHVSLFWYQQALGQGPEFLTYFQNEAQLDKSGLPSDRFFAERPEGSVSTLKIQRTQQEDSAVYLCASSLLDGYEQYFGPGTRLTVT.

Points on this clonotype: At one boundary the junction diverges from the germline segment, which might be a read error. This rearrangement joins TRBV6-4 to TRBJ2-7; 9 nucleotides match TRBD2. This CDR3 is built from 15 residues. Looked up from germline, CDR1 is MRHNA and CDR2 is SNTAGT. CDR3 DNA: TGTGCCGGCAGAAGAGGACTAGCGCATTCCTACGAGCAGTACTTC. It encodes CAGRRGLAHSYEQYF.

This clonotype was observed at least ten times. V gene TRBV7-2 combines with J gene TRBJ1-2; no reliable D call. The CDR3 has 12 amino acids. The ends were cut back, 0 bases at V and 4 bases at J, with 3 bases in the middle. CDR1 SGHTA and CDR2 FQGNSA come from the germline V gene. CDR3 protein: CASSLAGYGYTF. The DNA for the CDR3 is TGTGCCAGCAGCTTAGCAGGCTATGGCTACACCTTC. Drawing the rest from reference TRBV7-2 and TRBJ1-2, the complete variable domain is GAGVSQSPSNKVTEKGKDVELRCDPISGHTALYWYRQSLGQGLEFLIYFQGNSAPDKSGLPSDRFSAERTGGSVSTLTIQRTQQEDSAVYLCASSLAGYGYTFGSGTRLTVV.

This clonotype was seen ten or more times. This chain connects TRBV20-1 to TRBJ2-6; D gene unclear. The CDR3 spans 13 residues. V dropped 3 bases and J dropped 3 bases, with 6 bases sitting between them. Germline CDR1 is DFQATT and CDR2 is SNEGSKA (reference sequence). CDR3 nucleotide sequence: TGCAGTGCTAGGGGAAATGGGGCCAACGTCCTGACTTTC. Translated: CSARGNGANVLTF.

The chain has TRBV20-1 and TRBJ1-1; 11 nucleotides align to TRBD1. This CDR3 region has 15 residues. Germline CDR1 reads DFQATT; CDR2 reads SNEGSKA (reference sequence). CDR3 region: CRASGQGAGNTEAFF. Here the CDR3 DNA reads TGCAGAGCCTCCGGACAGGGGGCAGGGAACACTGAAGCTTTCTTT.

This clonotype has ten or more counts. The V call is TRBV20-1, the J call TRBJ1-2; 8 nucleotides align to TRBD1. In germline, CDR1 is DFQATT, CDR2 SNEGSKA (reference sequence). V shed 1 base and J 6 bases; nucleotides not matched to a gene: 16. The CDR3 covers 17 residues. The CDR3 protein is CSARAAYGQGGVDGYTF. In DNA form, the CDR3 reads TGCAGTGCTAGAGCAGCTTATGGACAGGGTGGGGTAGATGGCTACACCTTC.

This clonotype has only one observation. The chain carries TRBV13 and TRBJ1-1; D ambiguous. The germline V gene has CDR1 PRHDT and CDR2 FYEKMQ (reference sequence). The CDR3 length is 12 residues. V was trimmed by 6 bases and J by 3 bases, leaving 8 bases between them. DNA of the CDR3: TGTGCCAGCAGGAAAAGCTACACTGAAGCTTTCTTT. Translated, it gives CASRKSYTEAFF.

As for this clonotype: Compared with germline, one end of the junction differs, possibly owing to a read error. The CDR3 reads CASSLLLGGTGAFF. The CDR3, as DNA: TGTGCCAGTAGCCTACTATTAGGTGGAACTGGAGCTTTCTTT. The rearrangement links TRBV19 to TRBJ1-1; no definite D call. The CDR3 loop spans 14 amino acids. Germline V gives CDR1 LNHDA, CDR2 SQIVND (reference sequence).

With respect to this clonotype: A single base separates this from a much larger clone, so it may be a read error. The chain employs TRBV20-1 and TRBJ2-5; TRBD2 matches 8 bases. J lost 7 bases, V lost 3 bases, and 10 bases had no gene match. This CDR3 spans 14 amino acids. The germline V gene has CDR1 DFQATT and CDR2 SNEGSKA (reference sequence). The CDR3 bases are TGCAGTGCTAGCCGCCGGGGGGGGCTGGCGACCCAGTACTTC. It codes for CSASRRGGLATQYF.

About this clonotype itself: Since a much larger clone is just one base distant, this may be a read error. This CDR3 fails to terminate in the conserved phenylalanine or tryptophan, so it likely reflects a read error. The V and J genes are TRBV3-1 and TRBJ2-5; D perhaps matches TRBD2 (5 bases). The CDR3 consists of 17 residues. CDR1 is LGHDT, CDR2 YNNKEL, per germline (reference sequence). Trimming shortened V by 1 base and J by 0 bases, and 15 bases separated the two germline ends. CDR3 nucleotides: TGTGCCAGCAGCCAAGCTTATATACTAGGGTACCAAGAGACCCAGTACTAC. It is translated as CASSQAYILGYQETQYY.

This clonotype was recorded at least ten times. The chain links TRBV2 to TRBJ2-7; TRBD2 matches at 8 bases. This CDR3 spans 14 amino acids. Unmatched junction bases numbered 7, after V lost 5 bases and J lost 4 bases. Germline lookup yields CDR1 SNHLY and CDR2 FYNNEI. The CDR3 region is CASSRGLGSYEQYF. Here the CDR3 DNA reads TGTGCCAGCAGTAGGGGACTAGGATCATACGAGCAGTACTTC.

This chain joins TRBV18 and TRBJ2-5, with 11 bases fitting TRBD2. The CDR3 sequence is 18 residues long. From germline, CDR1 is KGHSH and CDR2 LQKENI. V lost 0 bases to trimming and J lost 5 bases; unmatched junction nucleotides: 11. The CDR3 is CASSPPLRASGRIETQYF. The CDR3 DNA is TGTGCCAGCTCACCACCCTTAAGGGCTAGCGGGAGGATTGAGACCCAGTACTTC. The full variable domain, rest sourced from reference TRBV18 and TRBJ2-5, is NAGVMQNPRHLVRRRGQEARLRCSPMKGHSHVYWYRQLPEEGLKFMVYLQKENIIDESGMPKERFSAEFPKEGPSILRIQQVVRGDSAAYFCASSPPLRASGRIETQYFGPGTRLLVL.

This clonotype has ten or more counts. This chain joins TRBV29-1 and TRBJ2-5, with 12 bases aligning to TRBD1. CDR1 SQVTM and CDR2 ANQGSEA come from the germline V gene. This CDR3 has 19 amino acids. The V gene end was trimmed by 0 bases and the J gene end by 4 bases; junction bases not matched to a gene: 15. CDR3 in DNA: TGCAGCGTTGAAGAGTTGGGGACAGGGGGCCCGACGAATCGAGAGACCCAGTACTTC. The encoded protein is CSVEELGTGGPTNRETQYF. The full variable domain, with the rest looked up from reference TRBV29-1 and TRBJ2-5, is SAVISQKPSRDICQRGTSLTIQCQVDSQVTMMFWYRQQPGQSLTLIATANQGSEATYESGFVIDKFPISRPNLTFSTLTVSNMSPEDSSIYLCSVEELGTGGPTNRETQYFGPGTRLLVL.

The chain couples TRBV27 to TRBJ1-6; D is possibly TRBD1 (5 bases). This CDR3 is 14 amino acids long. Germline CDR1 is MNHEY and CDR2 is SMNVEV (reference sequence). Trimming stripped 3 bases from V and 6 bases from J, with 9 bases between. Here the CDR3 reads CASSFRGGNSPLHF. The CDR3 DNA follows: TGTGCCAGCAGTTTCCGGGGGGGTAATTCACCCCTCCACTTT.

With respect to this clonotype: A read error may explain this, as a much larger clone is one base away. This CDR3 is missing its conserved last phenylalanine or tryptophan, likely due to a read error. The J gene is TRBJ2-2, the V gene TRBV2; D is possibly TRBD2 (6 bases). Per germline, CDR1 SNHLY and CDR2 FYNNEI. V shed 11 bases and J shed 5 bases, with 15 bases lying between them. The CDR3 extends over 13 amino acids. The CDR3 sequence is CASGREVTGELFY. CDR3 sequence (DNA): TGTGCCTCAGGCAGGGAGGTGACCGGGGAGCTGTTTTAT.

This clonotype was recorded at least ten times. The chain has TRBV12-3 or TRBV12-4 and TRBJ2-2; maybe TRBD2 (6 bases). CDR3 length: 13 residues. V lost 8 bases, J lost 7 bases, and 14 bases lay in between. CDR3 DNA sequence: TGTGCCAGCGGTCGCCCGCGGGGCGGGGAGCTGTTTTTT. It codes for CASGRPRGGELFF.

This clonotype appeared once. This may come from a read error, since a much larger clone is one base off. It is likely a read error, because the conserved phenylalanine at the end of the CDR3 is missing. The rearrangement uses TRBV11-2 and TRBJ1-1; no definite D call. The CDR3 covers 14 residues. Looked up from germline, CDR1 is SGHAT and CDR2 is FQNNGV. With 5 bases removed from V and 1 base from J, the gap between germline ends came to 11 bases. CDR3 protein: CASSRDPSNTEAFV. For the CDR3, the DNA is TGTGCCAGCAGCCGCGACCCGTCGAACACTGAAGCTTTCGTT.

The rearrangement uses TRBV5-8 and TRBJ2-2; 11 bases align to TRBD1. Trimming at V came to 6 bases and at J to 5 bases, leaving 6 bases not matched to a gene. Germline assignment: CDR1 SGHTS and CDR2 YDEGEE. The CDR3 runs to 15 residues. The CDR3 loop reads CASTTGTGGTGELFF. DNA of the CDR3: TGTGCCAGCACCACCGGGACAGGGGGGACCGGGGAGCTGTTTTTT. The full variable domain, rest sourced from reference TRBV5-8 and TRBJ2-2, is EAGVTQSPTHLIKTRGQQATLRCSPISGHTSVYWYQQALGLGLQFLLWYDEGEERNRGNFPPRFSGRQFPNYSSELNVNALELEDSALYLCASTTGTGGTGELFFGEGSRLTVL.

This clonotype came up a few times. This rearrangement joins TRBV19 to TRBJ2-2; no clear D gene. The CDR3 runs to 12 residues. V dropped 3 bases and J dropped 6 bases, with 5 bases sitting between them. CDR1 is LNHDA and CDR2 is SQIVND in the germline V gene (reference sequence). CDR3 DNA: TGTGCCAGTAGTATCGGGTCCGGGGAGCTGTTTTTT. This sequence encodes CASSIGSGELFF.